This T cell receptor beta chain was obtained from a study of cytotoxic CD8 clonotypes in ibrutinib-treated CLL. Background on the study: The study recorded mean values of around 250,000 productive templates and tens of thousands of productive rearrangements per sample. Study-wide findings and caveats: Among the clonotypes, public ones were uncommon and contracted or held stable on treatment.

Clones were sequenced by immunoSEQ multiplex PCR, and TCRdb holds only the in-frame ones, with some missing. The sample contains 50,000 to 60,000 clones, around four fifths of which appear only once. This CDR3 comprises 17 residues. Germline CDR1 reads LGHNA; CDR2 reads YSLEER. V was cut by 0 bases and J by 0 bases, with 14 bases left in between. This clone has just one count. Its antigen remains unidentified. Sequencing used PBMCs, obtained after 24 months of ibrutinib treatment. The sequence derives from a human donor with chronic lymphocytic leukemia. The chain carries TRBV4-3 and TRBJ1-2; D unresolved. CDR3 loop: CASSQELVGLSNYGYTF. DNA of the CDR3: TGCGCCAGCAGCCAAGAACTAGTAGGACTTTCTAACTATGGCTACACCTTC.